This T cell receptor beta chain was sequenced during a study of blood T cells in healthy people across ages. For the study at large: Through template switching, about one barcoded beta molecule was captured per two T cells, as measured in model experiments.

Germline V gene data show CDR1 as SGDLS and CDR2 as YYNGEE. The CDR3 is 16 amino acids. V was pared by 0 bases and J by 5 bases, with 16 bases between. Sample-barcoded 5' priming and a J-beta primer mix drove a second PCR of 7 to 11 cycles. A template-switch adaptor that had 12 random nucleotides put a tag on each cDNA molecule. TCRdb reanalysed the 5' RACE reads using MiXCR and keeps one entry per CDR3 protein. This table has 900,000 to 950,000 distinct CDR3 sequences, 25% to 35% appearing once. In addition, the sample was reused for a study of T cells of mothers and their children. That study adds: Thymic selection, a shaping force on TCR recombination output, acts similarly in related and unrelated pairs. It was related mother-child pairs that showed slightly higher overlap than unrelated pairs, without reaching significance.

The rearrangement uses TRBV9 and TRBJ2-3, with a possible D match to TRBD2 (7 bases). The sequencing sample was made of blood. This TCR was recovered from a woman aged 40 to 49 in good health. In DNA, the CDR3 is TGTGCCAGCAGCGTAGTCCCGACGGGGGGCGGAGATACGCAGTATTTT. Its protein is CASSVVPTGGGDTQYF.